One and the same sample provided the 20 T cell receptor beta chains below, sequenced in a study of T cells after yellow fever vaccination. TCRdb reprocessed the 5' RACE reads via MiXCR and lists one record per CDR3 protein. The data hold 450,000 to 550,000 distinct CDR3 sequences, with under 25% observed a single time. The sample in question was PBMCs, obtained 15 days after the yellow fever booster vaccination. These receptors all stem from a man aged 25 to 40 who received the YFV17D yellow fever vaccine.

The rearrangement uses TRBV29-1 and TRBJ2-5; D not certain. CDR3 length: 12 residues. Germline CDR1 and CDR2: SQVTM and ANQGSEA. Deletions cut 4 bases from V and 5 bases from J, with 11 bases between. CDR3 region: CSVGPVGETQYF. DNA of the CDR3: TGCAGCGTTGGTCCTGTGGGTGAGACCCAGTACTTC.

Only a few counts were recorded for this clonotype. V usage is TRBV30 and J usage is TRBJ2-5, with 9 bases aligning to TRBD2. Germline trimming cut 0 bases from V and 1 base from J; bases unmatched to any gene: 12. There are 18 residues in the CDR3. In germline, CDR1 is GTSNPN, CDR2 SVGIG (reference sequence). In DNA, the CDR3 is TGTGCCTGGAGTGTGGGTTTCAGAGCGACTAGCGGCCAAGAGACCCAGTACTTC. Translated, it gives CAWSVGFRATSGQETQYF.

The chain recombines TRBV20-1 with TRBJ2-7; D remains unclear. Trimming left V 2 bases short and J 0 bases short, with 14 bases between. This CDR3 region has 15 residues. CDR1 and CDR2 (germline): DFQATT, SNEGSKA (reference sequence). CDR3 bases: TGCAGTGCTAGAACAGAGCTCGTTAGCTCCTACGAGCAGTACTTC. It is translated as CSARTELVSSYEQYF.

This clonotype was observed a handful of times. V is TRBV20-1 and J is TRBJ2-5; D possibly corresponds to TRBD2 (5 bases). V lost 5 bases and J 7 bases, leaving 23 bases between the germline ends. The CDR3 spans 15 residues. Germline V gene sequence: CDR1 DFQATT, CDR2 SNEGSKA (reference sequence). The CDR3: CSASRTPSTRGTQYF. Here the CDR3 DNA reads TGCAGTGCTTCCAGGACTCCCTCCACCCGAGGGACCCAGTACTTC.

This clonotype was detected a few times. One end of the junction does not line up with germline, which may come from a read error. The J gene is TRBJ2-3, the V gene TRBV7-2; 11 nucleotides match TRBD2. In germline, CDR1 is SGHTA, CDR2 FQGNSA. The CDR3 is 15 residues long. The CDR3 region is CASRLAGGRGDTQYF. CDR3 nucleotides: TGTGCCAGCAGGTTAGCGGGAGGGCGCGGAGATACGCAGTATTTT.

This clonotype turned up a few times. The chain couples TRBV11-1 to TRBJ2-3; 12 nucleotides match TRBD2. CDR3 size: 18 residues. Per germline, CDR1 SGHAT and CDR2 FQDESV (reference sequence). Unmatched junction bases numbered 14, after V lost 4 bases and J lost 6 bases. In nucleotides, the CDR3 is TGTGCCAGCAGCTCGACCAGCTACGGACTAGCGGGAAACGATACGCAGTATTTT. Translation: CASSSTSYGLAGNDTQYF.

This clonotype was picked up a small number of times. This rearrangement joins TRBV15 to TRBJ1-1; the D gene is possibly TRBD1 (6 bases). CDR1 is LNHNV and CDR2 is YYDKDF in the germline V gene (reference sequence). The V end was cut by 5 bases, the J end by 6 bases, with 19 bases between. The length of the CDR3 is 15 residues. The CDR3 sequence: CATSPPGGRSPEAFF. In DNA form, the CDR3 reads TGTGCCACCAGCCCCCCCGGGGGGCGGTCACCTGAAGCTTTCTTT.

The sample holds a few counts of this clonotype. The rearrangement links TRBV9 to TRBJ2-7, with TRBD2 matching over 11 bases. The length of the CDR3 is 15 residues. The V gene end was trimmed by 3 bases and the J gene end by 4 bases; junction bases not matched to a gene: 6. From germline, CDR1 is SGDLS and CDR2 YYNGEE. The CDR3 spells CASSALGTSGYEQYF. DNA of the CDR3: TGTGCCAGCAGCGCTCTAGGGACTAGCGGTTACGAGCAGTACTTC.

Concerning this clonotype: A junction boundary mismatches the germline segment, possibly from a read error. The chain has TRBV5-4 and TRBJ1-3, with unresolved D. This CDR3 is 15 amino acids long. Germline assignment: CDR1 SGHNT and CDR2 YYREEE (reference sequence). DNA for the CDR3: TGCGCCAGCAGCTTGGAAACCTCCTCTGGAAACACCATATATTTT. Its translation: CASSLETSSGNTIYF.

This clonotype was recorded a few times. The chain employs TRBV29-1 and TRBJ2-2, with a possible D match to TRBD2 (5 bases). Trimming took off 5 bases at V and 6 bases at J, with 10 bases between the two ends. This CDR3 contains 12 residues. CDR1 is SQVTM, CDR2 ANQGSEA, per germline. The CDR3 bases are TGCAGCGTTCCCCGGGAATCCGGGGAGCTGTTTTTT. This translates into CSVPRESGELFF.

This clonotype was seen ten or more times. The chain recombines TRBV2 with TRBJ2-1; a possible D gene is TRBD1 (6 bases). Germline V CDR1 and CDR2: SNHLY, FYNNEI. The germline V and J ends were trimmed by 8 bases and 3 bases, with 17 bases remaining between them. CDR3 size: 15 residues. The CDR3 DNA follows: TGTGCCAGCGTGCCCCAACAGGGCTACTACAATGAGCAGTTCTTC. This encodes CASVPQQGYYNEQFF.

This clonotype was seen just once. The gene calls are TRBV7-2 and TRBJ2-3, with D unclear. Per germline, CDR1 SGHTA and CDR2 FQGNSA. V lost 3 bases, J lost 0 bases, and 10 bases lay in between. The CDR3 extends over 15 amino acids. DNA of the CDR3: TGTGCCAGCAGCTTTTCACCCTCCAGCACAGATACGCAGTATTTT. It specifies CASSFSPSSTDTQYF.

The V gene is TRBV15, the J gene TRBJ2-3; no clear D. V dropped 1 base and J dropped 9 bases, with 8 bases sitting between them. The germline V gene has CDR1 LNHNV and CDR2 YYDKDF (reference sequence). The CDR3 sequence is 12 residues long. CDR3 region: CATSRGGQTQYF. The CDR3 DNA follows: TGTGCCACCAGCAGAGGAGGTCAAACGCAGTATTTT.

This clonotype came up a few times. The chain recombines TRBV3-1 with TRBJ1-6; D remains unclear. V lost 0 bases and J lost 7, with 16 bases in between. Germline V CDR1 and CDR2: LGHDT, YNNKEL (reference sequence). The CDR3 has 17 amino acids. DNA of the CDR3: TGTGCCAGCAGCCAAGAGGGAACTGGCCTAGCGAATTCACCCCTCCACTTT. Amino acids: CASSQEGTGLANSPLHF.

This CDR3 reads CASPGRFKGYEQYF. CDR3 in DNA: TGTGCCAGTCCTGGGAGATTCAAGGGCTACGAGCAGTACTTC. The rearrangement uses TRBV19 and TRBJ2-7; weak D call: TRBD2 (5 bases). Germline V gene lookup returns CDR1 LNHDA and CDR2 SQIVND (reference sequence). With 8 bases removed from V and 3 bases from J, the gap between germline ends came to 17 bases. CDR3 length: 14 residues.

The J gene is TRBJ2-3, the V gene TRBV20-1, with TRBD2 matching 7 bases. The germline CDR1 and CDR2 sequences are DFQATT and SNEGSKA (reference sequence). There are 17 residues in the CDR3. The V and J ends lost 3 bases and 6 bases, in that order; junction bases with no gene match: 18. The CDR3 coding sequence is TGCAGTGCTAGTGAGGCGGGAGAGACACCTTCCCTCGATACGCAGTATTTT. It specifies CSASEAGETPSLDTQYF.

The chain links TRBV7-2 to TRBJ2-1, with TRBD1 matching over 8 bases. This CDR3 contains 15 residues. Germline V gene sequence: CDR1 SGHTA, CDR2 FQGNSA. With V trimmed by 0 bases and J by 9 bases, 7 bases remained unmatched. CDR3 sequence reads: CASSLAQGAHSEQFF. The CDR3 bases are TGTGCCAGCAGCTTAGCGCAGGGGGCGCATAGTGAGCAGTTCTTC.

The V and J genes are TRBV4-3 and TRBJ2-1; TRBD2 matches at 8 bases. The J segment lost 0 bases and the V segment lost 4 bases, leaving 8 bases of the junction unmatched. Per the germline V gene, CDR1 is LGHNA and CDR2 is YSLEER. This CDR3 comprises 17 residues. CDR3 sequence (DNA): TGCGCCAGCAGCCCGTGGCTAGCGGGTTCCTCCTACAATGAGCAGTTCTTC. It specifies CASSPWLAGSSYNEQFF.

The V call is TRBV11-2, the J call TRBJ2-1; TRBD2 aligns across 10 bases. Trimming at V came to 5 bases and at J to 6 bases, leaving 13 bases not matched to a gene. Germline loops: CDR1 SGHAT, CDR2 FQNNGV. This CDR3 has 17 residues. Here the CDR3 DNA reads TGTGCCAGCAGCAACCGGACTAGCGGAAGAGGGGGCAATGAGCAGTTCTTC. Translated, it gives CASSNRTSGRGGNEQFF.

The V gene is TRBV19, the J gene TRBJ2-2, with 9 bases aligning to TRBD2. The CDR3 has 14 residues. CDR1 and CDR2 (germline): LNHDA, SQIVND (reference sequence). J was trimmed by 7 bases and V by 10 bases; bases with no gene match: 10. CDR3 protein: CATRAGGPVGELFF. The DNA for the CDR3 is TGTGCCACGAGGGCGGGAGGGCCCGTCGGGGAGCTGTTTTTT.